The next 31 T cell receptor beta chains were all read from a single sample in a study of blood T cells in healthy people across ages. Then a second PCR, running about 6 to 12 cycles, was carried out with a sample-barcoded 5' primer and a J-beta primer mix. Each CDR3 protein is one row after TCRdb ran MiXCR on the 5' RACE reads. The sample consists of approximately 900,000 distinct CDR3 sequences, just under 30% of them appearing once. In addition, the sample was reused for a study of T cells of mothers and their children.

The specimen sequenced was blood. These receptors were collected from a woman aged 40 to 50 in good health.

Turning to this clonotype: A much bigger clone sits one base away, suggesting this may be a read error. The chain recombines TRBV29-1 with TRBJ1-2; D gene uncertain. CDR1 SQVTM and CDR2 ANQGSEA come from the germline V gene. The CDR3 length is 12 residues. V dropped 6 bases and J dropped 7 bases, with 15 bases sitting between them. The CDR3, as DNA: TGCAGCGTGATCATCGTCATCAGTGGCTACACCTTC. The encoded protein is CSVIIVISGYTF.

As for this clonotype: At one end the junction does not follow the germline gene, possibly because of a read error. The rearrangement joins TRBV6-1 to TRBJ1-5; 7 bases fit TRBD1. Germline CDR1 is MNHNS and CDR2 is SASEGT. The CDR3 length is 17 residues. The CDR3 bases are TGTGCCGGCAGTAGACGGGACAGAGGCTATAGCAATCAGCCCCAGCATTTT. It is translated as CAGSRRDRGYSNQPQHF.

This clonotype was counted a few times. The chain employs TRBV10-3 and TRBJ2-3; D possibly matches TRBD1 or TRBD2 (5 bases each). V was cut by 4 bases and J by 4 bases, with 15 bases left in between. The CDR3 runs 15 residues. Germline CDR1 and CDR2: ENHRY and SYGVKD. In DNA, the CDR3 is TGTGCCATCAGTGGGACGGTTGGGACCTCAGATACGCAGTATTTT. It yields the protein CAISGTVGTSDTQYF.

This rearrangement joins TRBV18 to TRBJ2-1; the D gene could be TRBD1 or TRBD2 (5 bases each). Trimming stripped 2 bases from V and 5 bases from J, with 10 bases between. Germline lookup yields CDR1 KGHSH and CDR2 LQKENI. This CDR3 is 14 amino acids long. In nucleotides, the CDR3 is TGTGCCAGCTCACCAGAGAGGGACCACAATGAGCAGTTCTTC. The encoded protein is CASSPERDHNEQFF.

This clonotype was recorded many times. The CDR3 loop reads CSAIELAVEETQYF. CDR3 sequence (DNA): TGCAGTGCTATCGAACTAGCGGTGGAAGAGACCCAGTACTTC. The chain couples TRBV20-1 to TRBJ2-5; TRBD2 aligns across 8 bases. The ends lost 4 bases at V and 3 bases at J; junction bases unmatched: 7. The CDR3 has 14 residues. The germline CDR1 and CDR2 sequences are DFQATT and SNEGSKA (reference sequence).

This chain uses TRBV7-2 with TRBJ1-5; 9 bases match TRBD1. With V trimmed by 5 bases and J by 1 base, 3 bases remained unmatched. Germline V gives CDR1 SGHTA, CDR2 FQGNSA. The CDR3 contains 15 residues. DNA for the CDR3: TGTGCCAGCAGCGGACAGGGGTCCAGCAATCAGCCCCAGCATTTT. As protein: CASSGQGSSNQPQHF.

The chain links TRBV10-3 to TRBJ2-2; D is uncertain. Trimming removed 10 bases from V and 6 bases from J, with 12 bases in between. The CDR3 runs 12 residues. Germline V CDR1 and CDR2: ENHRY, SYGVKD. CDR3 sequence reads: CATKLGAGELFF. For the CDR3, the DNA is TGTGCCACCAAACTGGGTGCCGGGGAGCTGTTTTTT.

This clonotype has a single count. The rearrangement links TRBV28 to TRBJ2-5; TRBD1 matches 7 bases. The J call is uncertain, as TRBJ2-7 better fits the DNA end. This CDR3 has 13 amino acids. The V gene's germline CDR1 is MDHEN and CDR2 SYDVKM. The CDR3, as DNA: TGTGCCAGCAGTCACTACAGGGGCTACGAGCAGTACTTC. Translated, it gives CASSHYRGYEQYF.

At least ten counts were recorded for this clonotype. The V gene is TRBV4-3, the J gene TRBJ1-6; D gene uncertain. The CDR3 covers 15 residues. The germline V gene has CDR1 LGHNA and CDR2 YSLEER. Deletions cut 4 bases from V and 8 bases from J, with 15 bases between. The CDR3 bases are TGCGCCAGCAGCCGACAACAGTTAAGTGATTCACCCCTCCACTTT. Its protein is CASSRQQLSDSPLHF.

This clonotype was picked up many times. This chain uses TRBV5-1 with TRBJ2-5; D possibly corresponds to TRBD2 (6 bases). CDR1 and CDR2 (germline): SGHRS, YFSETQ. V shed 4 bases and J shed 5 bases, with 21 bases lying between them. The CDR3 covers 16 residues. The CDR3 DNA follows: TGCGCCAGCAGCCCGGGAGCTAGCCCCTTATTGGAGACCCAGTACTTC. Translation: CASSPGASPLLETQYF.

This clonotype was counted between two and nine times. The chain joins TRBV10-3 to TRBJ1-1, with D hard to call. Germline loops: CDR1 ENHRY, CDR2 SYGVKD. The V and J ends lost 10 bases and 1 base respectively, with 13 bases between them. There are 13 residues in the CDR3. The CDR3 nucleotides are TGTGCCACCTCTTCATATGAGAACACTGAAGCTTTCTTT. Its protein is CATSSYENTEAFF.

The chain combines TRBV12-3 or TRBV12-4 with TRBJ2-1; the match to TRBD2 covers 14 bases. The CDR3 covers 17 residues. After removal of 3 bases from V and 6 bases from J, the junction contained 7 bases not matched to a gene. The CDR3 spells CASSFLTSGGASNEQFF. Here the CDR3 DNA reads TGTGCCAGCAGTTTCCTGACTAGCGGGGGGGCAAGCAATGAGCAGTTCTTC.

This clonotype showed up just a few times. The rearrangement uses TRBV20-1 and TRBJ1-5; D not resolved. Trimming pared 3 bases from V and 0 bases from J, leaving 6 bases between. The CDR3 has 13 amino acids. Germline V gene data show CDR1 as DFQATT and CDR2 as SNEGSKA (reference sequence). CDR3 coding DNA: TGCAGTGCTAGGGAGGATAGCAATCAGCCCCAGCATTTT. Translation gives CSAREDSNQPQHF.

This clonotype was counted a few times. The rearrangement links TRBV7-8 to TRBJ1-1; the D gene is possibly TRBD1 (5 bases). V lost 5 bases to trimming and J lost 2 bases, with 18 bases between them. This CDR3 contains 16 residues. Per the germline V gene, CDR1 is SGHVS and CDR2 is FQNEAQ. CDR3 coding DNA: TGTGCCAGCAGCCCAACCGGGACTACTGTAAACACTGAAGCTTTCTTT. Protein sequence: CASSPTGTTVNTEAFF.

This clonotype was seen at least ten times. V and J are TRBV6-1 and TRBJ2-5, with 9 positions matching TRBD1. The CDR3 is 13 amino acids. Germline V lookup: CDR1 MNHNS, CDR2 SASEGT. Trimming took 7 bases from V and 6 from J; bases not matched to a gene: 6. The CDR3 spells CASTSGTGKTQYF. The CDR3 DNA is TGTGCCAGCACGAGTGGGACAGGGAAGACCCAGTACTTC.

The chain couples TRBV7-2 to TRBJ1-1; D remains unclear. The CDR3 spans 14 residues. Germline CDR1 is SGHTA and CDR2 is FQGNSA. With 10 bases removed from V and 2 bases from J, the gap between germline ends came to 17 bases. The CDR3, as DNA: TGTGCCAACAAGGACTTCTCGTCAAACACTGAAGCTTTCTTT. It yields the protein CANKDFSSNTEAFF.

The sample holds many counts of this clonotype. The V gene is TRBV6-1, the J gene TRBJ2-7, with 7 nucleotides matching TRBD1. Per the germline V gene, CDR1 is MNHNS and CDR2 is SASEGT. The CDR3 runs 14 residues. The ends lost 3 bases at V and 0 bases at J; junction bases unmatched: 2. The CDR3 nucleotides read TGTGCCAGCAGTGAGACAGGGAGCTCCTACGAGCAGTACTTC. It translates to CASSETGSSYEQYF.

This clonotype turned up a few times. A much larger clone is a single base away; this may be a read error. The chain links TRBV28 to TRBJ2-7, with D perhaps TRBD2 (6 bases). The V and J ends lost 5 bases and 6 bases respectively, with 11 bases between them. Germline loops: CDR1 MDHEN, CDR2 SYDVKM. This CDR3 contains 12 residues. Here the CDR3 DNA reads TGTGCCAGCAGTGGGGGGAAGTGCGAGCAGTACTTC. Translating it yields CASSGGKCEQYF.

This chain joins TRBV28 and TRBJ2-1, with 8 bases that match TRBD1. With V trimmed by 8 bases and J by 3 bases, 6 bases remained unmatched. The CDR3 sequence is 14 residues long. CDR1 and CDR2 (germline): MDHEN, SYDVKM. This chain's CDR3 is CASAGTGNYNEQFF. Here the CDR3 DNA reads TGTGCCAGCGCCGGGACAGGAAACTACAATGAGCAGTTCTTC.

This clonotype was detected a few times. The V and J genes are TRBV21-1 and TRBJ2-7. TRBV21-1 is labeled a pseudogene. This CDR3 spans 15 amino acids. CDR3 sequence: CASSNLHSFSYEQYF. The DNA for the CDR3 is TGTGCCAGCAGCAACTTACACAGTTTCTCCTACGAGCAGTACTTC.

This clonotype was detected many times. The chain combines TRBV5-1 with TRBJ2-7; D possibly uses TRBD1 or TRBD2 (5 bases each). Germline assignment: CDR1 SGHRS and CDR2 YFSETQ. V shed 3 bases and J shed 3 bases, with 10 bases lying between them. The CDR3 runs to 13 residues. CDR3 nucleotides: TGCGCCAGCAGCTCGGGACGTAACTACGAGCAGTACTTC. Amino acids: CASSSGRNYEQYF.

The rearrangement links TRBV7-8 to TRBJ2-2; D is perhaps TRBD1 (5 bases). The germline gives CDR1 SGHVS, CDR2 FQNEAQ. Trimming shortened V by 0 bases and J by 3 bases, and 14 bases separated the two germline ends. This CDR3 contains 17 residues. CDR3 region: CASSLAQRFRDTGELFF. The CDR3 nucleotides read TGTGCCAGCAGCTTAGCGCAAAGGTTCAGGGACACCGGGGAGCTGTTTTTT.

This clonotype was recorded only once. In DNA form, the CDR3 reads TGTGCCAGCAGCGTAAGGGCACTAGCGGGGCCGAATGAGCAGTTCTTC. Protein sequence: CASSVRALAGPNEQFF. This rearrangement joins TRBV9 to TRBJ2-1; 10 nucleotides align to TRBD2. Germline V CDR1 and CDR2: SGDLS, YYNGEE. Germline trimming cut 1 base from V and 7 bases from J; bases unmatched to any gene: 8. The CDR3 contains 16 residues. The full variable domain, completed using reference TRBV9 and TRBJ2-1, is DSGVTQTPKHLITATGQRVTLRCSPRSGDLSVYWYQQSLDQGLQFLIQYYNGEERAKGNILERFSAQQFPDLHSELNLSSLELGDSALYFCASSVRALAGPNEQFFGPGTRLTVL.

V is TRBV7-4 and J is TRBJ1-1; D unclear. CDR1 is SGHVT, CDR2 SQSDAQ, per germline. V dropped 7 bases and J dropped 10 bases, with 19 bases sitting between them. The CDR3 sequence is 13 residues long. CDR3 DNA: TGTGCCAGCACTACAAGAACCCACCAAGGAGCTTTCTTT. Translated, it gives CASTTRTHQGAFF.

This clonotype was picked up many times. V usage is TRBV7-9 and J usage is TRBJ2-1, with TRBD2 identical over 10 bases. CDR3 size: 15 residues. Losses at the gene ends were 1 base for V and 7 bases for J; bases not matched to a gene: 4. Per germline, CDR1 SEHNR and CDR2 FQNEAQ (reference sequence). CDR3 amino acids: CASSLVERGGNEQFF. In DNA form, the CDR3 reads TGTGCCAGCAGCTTAGTGGAGCGGGGGGGAAATGAGCAGTTCTTC.

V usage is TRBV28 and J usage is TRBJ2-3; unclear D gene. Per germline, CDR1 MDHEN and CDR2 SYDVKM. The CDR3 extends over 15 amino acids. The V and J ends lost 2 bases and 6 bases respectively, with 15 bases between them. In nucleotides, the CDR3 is TGTGCCAGCAGTTTAAATCAATACGTAGGGGATACGCAGTATTTT. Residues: CASSLNQYVGDTQYF. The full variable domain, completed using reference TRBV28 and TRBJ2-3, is DVKVTQSSRYLVKRTGEKVFLECVQDMDHENMFWYRQDPGLGLRLIYFSYDVKMKEKGDIPEGYSVSREKKERFSLILESASTNQTSMYLCASSLNQYVGDTQYFGPGTRLTVL.

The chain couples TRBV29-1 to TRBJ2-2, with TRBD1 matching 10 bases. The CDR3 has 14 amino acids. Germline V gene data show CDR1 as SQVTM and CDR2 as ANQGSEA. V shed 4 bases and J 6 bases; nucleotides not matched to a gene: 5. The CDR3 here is CSVGDRGWSGELFF. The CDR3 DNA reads TGCAGCGTTGGGGACAGGGGATGGTCCGGGGAGCTGTTTTTT.

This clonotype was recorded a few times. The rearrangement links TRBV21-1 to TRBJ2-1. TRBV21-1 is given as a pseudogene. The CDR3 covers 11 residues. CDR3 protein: CARVSYNEQFF. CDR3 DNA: TGTGCCAGGGTCTCCTACAATGAGCAGTTCTTC.

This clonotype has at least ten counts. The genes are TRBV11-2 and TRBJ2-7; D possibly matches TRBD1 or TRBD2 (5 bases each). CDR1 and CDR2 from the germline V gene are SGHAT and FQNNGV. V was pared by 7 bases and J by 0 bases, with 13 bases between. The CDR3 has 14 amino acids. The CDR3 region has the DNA TGTGCCAGCACCCTTGGGGCGGGCTCCTACGAGCAGTACTTC. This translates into CASTLGAGSYEQYF.

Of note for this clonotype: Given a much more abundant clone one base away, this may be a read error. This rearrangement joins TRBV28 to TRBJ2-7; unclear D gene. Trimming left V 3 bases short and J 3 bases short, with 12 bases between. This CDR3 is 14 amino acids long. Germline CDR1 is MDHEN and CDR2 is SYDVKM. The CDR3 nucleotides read TGTGCCAGCAGTTTTCTCTTGAGCTTCTACGAGCAGTACTTC. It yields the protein CASSFLLSFYEQYF.

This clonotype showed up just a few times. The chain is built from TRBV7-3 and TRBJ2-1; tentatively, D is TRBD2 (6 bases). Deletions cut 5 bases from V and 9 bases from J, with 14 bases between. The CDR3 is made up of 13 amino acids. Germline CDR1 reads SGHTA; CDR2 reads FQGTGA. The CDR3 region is CASSPKVGGEQFF. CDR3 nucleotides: TGTGCCAGCAGCCCAAAGGTGGGGGGTGAGCAGTTCTTC.